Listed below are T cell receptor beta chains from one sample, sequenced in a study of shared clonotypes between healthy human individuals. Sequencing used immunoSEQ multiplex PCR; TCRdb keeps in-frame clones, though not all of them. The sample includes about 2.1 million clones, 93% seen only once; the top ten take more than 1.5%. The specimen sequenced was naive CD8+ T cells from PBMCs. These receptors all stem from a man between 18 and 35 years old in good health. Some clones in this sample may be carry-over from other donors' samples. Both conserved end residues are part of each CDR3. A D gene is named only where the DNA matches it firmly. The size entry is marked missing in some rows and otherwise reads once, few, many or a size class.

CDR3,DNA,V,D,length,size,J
CASSPTRGASGVYEQYF,TGTGCCAGCAGTCCTACTCGGGGGGCCTCAGGCGTTTACGAGCAGTACTTC,TRBV5-6,NA,17,NA,TRBJ2-7
CASSQDFRLPRLNEQFF,TGCGCCAGCAGCCAAGATTTTCGGCTACCTCGATTAAATGAGCAGTTCTTC,TRBV4-3,NA,17,NA,TRBJ2-1
CASSPRLAGGQETQYF,TGTGCCAGCAGCCCGAGACTAGCGGGAGGGCAAGAGACCCAGTACTTC,TRBV11-2,TRBD2,16,NA,TRBJ2-5
CASSGSSGRIQFF,TGTGCCAGCAGTGGTTCCAGCGGGAGAATACAGTTCTTC,TRBV27,TRBD2,13,NA,TRBJ2-1
CAISEDRAYEQYF,TGTGCCATCAGTGAAGACAGGGCCTACGAGCAGTACTTC,TRBV10-3,TRBD1,13,NA,TRBJ2-7
CASSPGKQTEQFF,TGTGCCAGCAGCCCCGGGAAACAGACGGAGCAGTTCTTC,TRBV7-9,NA,13,NA,TRBJ2-1
CASSLWASGRTDTQYF,TGTGCCAGCAGTTTATGGGCTAGCGGGAGGACAGATACGCAGTATTTT,TRBV27,TRBD2,16,NA,TRBJ2-3
CASSYSRGRISEAFF,TGTGCCAGCAGTTACTCTCGCGGCAGAATAAGTGAAGCTTTCTTT,TRBV6-5,NA,15,NA,TRBJ1-1
CASSDSTYEQYF,TGTGCCAGCAGTGACTCAACCTACGAGCAGTACTTC,TRBV2,NA,12,NA,TRBJ2-7
CASSSKPGTSGRHEQFF,TGTGCCAGCAGCTCAAAGCCAGGGACTAGCGGGAGGCATGAGCAGTTCTTC,TRBV7-8,TRBD2,17,NA,TRBJ2-1
CASSITGTGLNTEAFF,TGTGCCAGTAGTATCACCGGGACAGGGTTGAACACTGAAGCTTTCTTT,TRBV19,TRBD1,16,once,TRBJ1-1
CASSLDPGYGYTF,TGTGCCAGCAGCTTAGATCCGGGGTATGGCTACACCTTC,TRBV11-2,NA,13,NA,TRBJ1-2
CASSVRLATHNEQFF,TGTGCCAGTAGTGTACGACTAGCGACCCACAATGAGCAGTTCTTC,TRBV19,TRBD2,15,NA,TRBJ2-1
CASSFGGFNYGYTF,TGTGCCAGCAGTTTCGGGGGTTTTAACTATGGCTACACCTTC,TRBV27,NA,14,NA,TRBJ1-2
CASRDGFYEQYF,TGTGCCAGCCGGGACGGATTCTACGAGCAGTACTTC,TRBV28,NA,12,NA,TRBJ2-7
CASSPLWTGRGTYEQYF,TGTGCCAGCAGTCCTCTCTGGACAGGGAGGGGAACCTACGAGCAGTACTTC,TRBV27,NA,17,NA,TRBJ2-7
CASSLFHFYEQYF,TGTGCCAGCAGCTTGTTCCACTTCTACGAGCAGTACTTC,TRBV7-2,NA,13,NA,TRBJ2-7
CAISDNRAEGKSYEQYF,TGTGCCATCAGTGATAACCGGGCCGAGGGAAAGAGCTACGAGCAGTACTTC,TRBV10-3,NA,17,NA,TRBJ2-7
CASSIYGQPDDGGEKLFF,TGTGCCAGTAGTATTTATGGACAGCCCGACGACGGGGGCGAAAAACTGTTTTTT,TRBV19,NA,18,NA,TRBJ1-4
CASSPPPGGAFF,TGTGCCAGCAGCCCCCCTCCGGGTGGGGCTTTCTTT,TRBV7-9,NA,12,NA,TRBJ1-1
CASSLGLALTDTQYF,TGTGCCAGCAGTTTGGGACTAGCTCTGACGGATACGCAGTATTTT,TRBV28,TRBD2,15,once,TRBJ2-3
CASSYRDKSYEQYF,TGTGCCAGCAGCTACAGGGATAAATCCTACGAGCAGTACTTC,TRBV13,NA,14,NA,TRBJ2-7
CASSLVGDYKEETQYF,TGTGCCAGCAGCTTAGTAGGGGACTATAAGGAAGAGACCCAGTACTTC,TRBV11-2,TRBD2,16,NA,TRBJ2-5
CATSNRVLYGYTF,TGTGCCACCAGCAATAGGGTCCTCTATGGCTACACCTTC,TRBV15,NA,13,once,TRBJ1-2
CASSLVGSSNQPQHF,TGTGCCAGCAGTTTGGTCGGATCTAGCAATCAGCCCCAGCATTTT,TRBV27,NA,15,NA,TRBJ1-5
CASSTQPTRGEQYF,TGTGCCAGCAGCACACAGCCTACTCGCGGCGAGCAGTACTTC,TRBV4-2,NA,14,NA,TRBJ2-7
CASSEFLAGRGQETQYF,TGTGCCAGCAGTGAATTTCTAGCGGGAAGGGGCCAAGAGACCCAGTACTTC,TRBV6-1,TRBD2,17,NA,TRBJ2-5
CASSYSVGLQSYEQYF,TGTGCCAGCAGTTACTCGGTTGGGCTACAATCCTACGAGCAGTACTTC,TRBV6-5,NA,16,NA,TRBJ2-7
CATSRKGVGQDEQYF,TGTGCCACCAGCCGAAAAGGGGTAGGTCAGGACGAGCAGTACTTC,TRBV15,NA,15,NA,TRBJ2-7
CSGRVFDEQFF,TGCAGCGGCAGGGTTTTCGATGAGCAGTTCTTC,TRBV29-1,NA,11,NA,TRBJ2-1
CADYTGGGLTGELFF,TGTGCCGACTATACTGGCGGAGGTCTTACCGGGGAGCTGTTTTTT,TRBV7-9,NA,15,NA,TRBJ2-2
CASSVRLAPPDNEQFF,TGTGCCAGCAGCGTAAGACTAGCGCCGCCAGACAATGAGCAGTTCTTC,TRBV7-2,TRBD2,16,NA,TRBJ2-1
CASSSPSYEQYF,TGTGCCAGCAGCTCCCCGTCTTACGAGCAGTACTTC,TRBV5-5,NA,12,NA,TRBJ2-7
CASSSLRLAGNNEQFF,TGTGCCAGCAGTTCCCTACGACTAGCGGGGAACAATGAGCAGTTCTTC,TRBV27,TRBD2,16,NA,TRBJ2-1
CSVEVGGEQYF,TGCAGCGTTGAAGTGGGGGGGGAGCAGTACTTC,TRBV29-1,TRBD2,11,once,TRBJ2-7
CASSKQGLASYNEQFF,TGTGCGAGCAGCAAGCAGGGACTAGCCTCCTACAATGAGCAGTTCTTC,TRBV7-7,TRBD2,16,NA,TRBJ2-1
CASSGNYYEQYF,TGTGCCAGTAGCGGGAATTACTACGAGCAGTACTTC,TRBV19,NA,12,NA,TRBJ2-7
CATSRDRGGTSGRSYEQYF,TGTGCCACCAGCAGAGATCGGGGCGGGACTAGCGGGAGGTCCTACGAGCAGTACTTC,TRBV15,TRBD2,19,NA,TRBJ2-7
CAISEGQSYEQYF,TGTGCCATCAGTGAGGGACAATCCTACGAGCAGTACTTC,TRBV10-3,NA,13,once,TRBJ2-7
CAIRGTGGDYNEQFF,TGTGCCATCAGGGGGACAGGGGGCGATTACAATGAGCAGTTCTTC,TRBV10-3,TRBD1,15,NA,TRBJ2-1
CASSIPRLAGSRGPFGELFF,TGTGCCAGTAGTATACCGAGACTAGCGGGGTCTCGGGGACCTTTCGGGGAGCTGTTTTTT,TRBV19,TRBD2,20,NA,TRBJ2-2
CASSPRDSVPYEQYF,TGTGCCAGCAGCCCCCGGGACAGTGTTCCCTACGAGCAGTACTTC,TRBV14,TRBD1,15,NA,TRBJ2-7
CASSAGTGVDEQYF,TGCGCCAGCAGCGCAGGGACAGGGGTCGACGAGCAGTACTTC,TRBV5-1,TRBD1,14,NA,TRBJ2-7
CASRAYRGSTDTQYF,TGTGCCAGCAGAGCATATAGGGGCAGCACAGATACGCAGTATTTT,TRBV28,NA,15,NA,TRBJ2-3
CASSFSYEQYF,TGTGCCAGCAGTTTTAGTTACGAGCAGTACTTC,TRBV28,NA,11,NA,TRBJ2-7